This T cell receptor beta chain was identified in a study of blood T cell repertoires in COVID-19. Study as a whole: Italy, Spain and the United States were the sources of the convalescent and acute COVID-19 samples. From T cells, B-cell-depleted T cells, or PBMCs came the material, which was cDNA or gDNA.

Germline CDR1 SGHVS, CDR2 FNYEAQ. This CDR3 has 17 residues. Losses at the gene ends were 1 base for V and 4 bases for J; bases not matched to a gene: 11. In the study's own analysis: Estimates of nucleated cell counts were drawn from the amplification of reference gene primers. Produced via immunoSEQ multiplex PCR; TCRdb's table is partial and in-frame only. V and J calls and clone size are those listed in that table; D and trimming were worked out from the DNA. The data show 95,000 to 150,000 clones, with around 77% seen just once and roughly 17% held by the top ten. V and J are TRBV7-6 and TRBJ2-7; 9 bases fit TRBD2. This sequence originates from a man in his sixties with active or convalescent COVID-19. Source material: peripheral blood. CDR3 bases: TGTGCCAGCAGCTTAGGTAGTGGCGGACTAGCGAGGTACGAGCAGTACTTC. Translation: CASSLGSGGLARYEQYF.